What follows are 24 T cell receptor beta chains derived from one specimen sequenced in a study of spatial heterogeneity in lung cancer. Each CDR3 protein is one row after TCRdb ran MiXCR on the 5' RACE reads. Of some 120,000 distinct CDR3 sequences in the sample, 9.5% to 15% are singletons; the top ten hold about 15%. Time point given: blood at routine non-recurrence follow-up after resection. Material for sequencing was whole RNA from tumor, nontumor lung or frozen PBMC, left unsorted. The sample in question was PBMCs, obtained at follow-up. The receptors were gathered from a male donor with early-stage non-small cell lung cancer.

In its sample, this clonotype was seen many times. This chain connects TRBV29-1 to TRBJ2-1; unclear D gene. The germline V gene has CDR1 SQVTM and CDR2 ANQGSEA. CDR3 length equals 11 residues. The germline V and J ends were trimmed by 3 bases and 8 bases, with 8 bases remaining between them. The CDR3 sequence: CSVDQLDEQFF. The CDR3 bases are TGCAGCGTTGATCAGCTGGATGAGCAGTTCTTC.

The chain has TRBV12-3 or TRBV12-4 and TRBJ2-6; D remains ambiguous. CDR3 length: 15 amino acids. Trimming stripped 3 bases from V and 0 bases from J, with 6 bases between. CDR3 in amino acids: CASSFGRSGANVLTF. The CDR3 DNA sequence: TGTGCCAGCAGTTTTGGACGCTCTGGGGCCAACGTCCTGACTTTC.

A few counts support this clonotype. The chain carries TRBV5-6 and TRBJ2-3; the D is unclear. Germline V gives CDR1 SGHDT, CDR2 YYEEEE. Between the trimmed V and J ends, which lost 4 bases and 2 bases, there was a span of 8 bases. This CDR3 comprises 13 residues. The CDR3 nucleotides read TGTGCCAGCAGCCCGGGCAACACAGATACGCAGTATTTT. Protein: CASSPGNTDTQYF.

In its sample, this clonotype was seen many times. The chain is built from TRBV20-1 and TRBJ1-2, with 8 positions matching TRBD1. Germline CDR1 is DFQATT and CDR2 is SNEGSKA (reference sequence). V shed 5 bases, J shed 4 bases, and the junction held 3 bases outside the gene matches. The CDR3 contains 12 residues. CDR3 protein: CSASDRGYGYTF. As DNA, the CDR3 is TGCAGTGCTTCCGACAGGGGCTATGGCTACACCTTC.

This clonotype was observed a handful of times. The chain links TRBV28 to TRBJ1-5; tentatively, D is TRBD1 (6 bases). V shed 8 bases and J shed 4 bases, with 24 bases lying between them. CDR3 size: 17 residues. Germline-derived CDR1 and CDR2 are MDHEN and SYDVKM. This CDR3 reads CASGVPGGQTSNQPQHF. Written as DNA, the CDR3 is TGTGCCAGCGGCGTCCCGGGGGGGCAGACGTCGAATCAGCCCCAGCATTTT.

This clonotype was counted many times. This sequence joins TRBV6-1 and TRBJ1-5; 9 nucleotides align to TRBD1. The CDR3 totals 14 residues. Germline V gene lookup returns CDR1 MNHNS and CDR2 SASEGT. Losses at the gene ends were 8 bases for V and 3 bases for J; bases not matched to a gene: 5. The CDR3 region is CASQRDRDNQPQHF. The CDR3 bases are TGTGCCAGCCAGCGGGACAGGGACAATCAGCCCCAGCATTTT.

This clonotype has only a few counts. The gene calls are TRBV15 and TRBJ2-7, with D unresolved. Trimming took 5 bases from V and 3 from J, leaving 5 bases between them. The CDR3 contains 11 residues. Germline V CDR1 and CDR2: LNHNV, YYDKDF (reference sequence). The CDR3 DNA sequence: TGTGCCACCAGCCTGAACTACGAGCAGTACTTC. Encoded protein: CATSLNYEQYF.

This clonotype was seen at least ten times. The chain joins TRBV11-3 to TRBJ2-7, with 8 bases fitting TRBD2. The CDR3 has 16 residues. Germline CDR1 and CDR2: SGHNT and YENEEA. After removal of 1 base from V and 0 bases from J, the junction contained 5 bases not matched to a gene. The CDR3 sequence is CASSLGISGTSYEQYF. CDR3 nucleotide sequence: TGTGCCAGCAGCTTAGGAATTAGCGGGACCTCCTACGAGCAGTACTTC. The whole variable domain, filled in from reference TRBV11-3 and TRBJ2-7, reads EAGVVQSPRYKIIEKKQPVAFWCNPISGHNTLYWYLQNLGQGPELLIRYENEEAVDDSQLPKDRFSAERLKGVDSTLKIQPAELGDSAVYLCASSLGISGTSYEQYFGPGTRLTVT.

J is TRBJ2-7 and V is TRBV6-5; 7 bases align to TRBD1. The V gene end was trimmed by 4 bases and the J gene end by 0 bases; junction bases not matched to a gene: 21. Germline values: CDR1 MNHEY, CDR2 SVGAGI. The CDR3 extends over 20 amino acids. DNA of the CDR3: TGTGCCAGCAGTTCATACGTTCTAAGGACAGGTGTGAGGAGCTCCTACGAGCAGTACTTC. Translating it yields CASSSYVLRTGVRSSYEQYF.

This clonotype was counted at least ten times. The V call is TRBV12-3 or TRBV12-4, the J call TRBJ1-5; 8 bases fit TRBD1. CDR3 length: 15 amino acids. Trimming cost V 6 bases and J 0 bases; bases outside gene matches: 4. In DNA, the CDR3 is TGTGCCAGCAGCTTCGGACAGGGTAGCAATCAGCCCCAGCATTTT. This encodes CASSFGQGSNQPQHF.

In this sample, this clonotype turned up once. The rearrangement links TRBV5-1 to TRBJ1-1; TRBD1 aligns across 7 bases. After removal of 4 bases from V and 5 bases from J, the junction contained 11 bases not matched to a gene. CDR1 and CDR2 from the germline V gene are SGHRS and YFSETQ. The CDR3 is 15 residues long. The CDR3 region is CASSATGERQTEAFF. DNA of the CDR3: TGCGCCAGCAGCGCCACAGGGGAAAGACAAACTGAAGCTTTCTTT.

The genes are TRBV29-1 and TRBJ2-2; D unresolved. V was trimmed by 5 bases and J by 3 bases, leaving 7 bases between them. The CDR3 is made up of 12 amino acids. Germline-derived CDR1 and CDR2 are SQVTM and ANQGSEA. The CDR3 nucleotides are TGCAGCGTTAGGGTGGACACCGGGGAGCTGTTTTTT. This codes for CSVRVDTGELFF.

This clonotype has only a few counts. The chain links TRBV27 to TRBJ1-6; TRBD1 is a possible D gene (5 bases). The CDR3 runs to 19 residues. Trimming took 5 bases from V and 3 from J, leaving 23 bases between them. CDR1 MNHEY and CDR2 SMNVEV come from the germline V gene (reference sequence). CDR3 sequence reads: CASSGTGTLSRGYNSPLHF. CDR3 bases: TGTGCCAGCAGTGGAACCGGGACCCTCTCTCGGGGCTATAATTCACCCCTCCACTTT.

V is TRBV28 and J is TRBJ2-5; 8 bases line up with TRBD1. J was trimmed by 2 bases and V by 3 bases; bases with no gene match: 5. This CDR3 contains 15 residues. Germline loops: CDR1 MDHEN, CDR2 SYDVKM. Here the CDR3 DNA reads TGTGCCAGCAGTTTTTACAGGGGGTGGCAAGAGACCCAGTACTTC. It codes for CASSFYRGWQETQYF.

This clonotype showed up many times. This chain joins TRBV4-2 and TRBJ1-5, with D uncertain. The CDR3 extends over 13 amino acids. V was shortened by 0 bases and J by 9 bases, with 9 bases between the two germline ends. Germline V lookup: CDR1 LGHNA, CDR2 YNFKEQ. CDR3 DNA sequence: TGTGCCAGCAGCCAAGATAATGTCGGGCCCCAGCATTTT. As protein: CASSQDNVGPQHF.

CDR3 loop: CASSPAWTGDNQPQHF. CDR3 bases: TGTGCCAGCAGTCCGGCCTGGACAGGCGACAATCAGCCCCAGCATTTT. The rearrangement uses TRBV12-3 or TRBV12-4 and TRBJ1-5, with 7 nucleotides matching TRBD1. V shed 5 bases, J shed 3 bases, and the junction held 10 bases outside the gene matches. This CDR3 contains 16 residues.

J is TRBJ2-1 and V is TRBV10-3; D unresolved. The CDR3 is 13 residues long. V lost 4 bases, J lost 4 bases, and 8 bases lay in between. Looked up from germline, CDR1 is ENHRY and CDR2 is SYGVKD. In DNA, the CDR3 is TGTGCCATCAGTGGCATCCGGTACAATGAGCAGTTCTTC. Its translation is CAISGIRYNEQFF.

The table lists this clonotype with many counts. The V call is TRBV29-1, the J call TRBJ2-3, with D unclear. Germline lookup yields CDR1 SQVTM and CDR2 ANQGSEA. This CDR3 comprises 12 residues. Deletions cut 3 bases from V and 0 bases from J, with 4 bases between. CDR3 protein: CSVDPSTDTQYF. The DNA for the CDR3 is TGCAGCGTTGACCCCAGCACAGATACGCAGTATTTT.

V is TRBV7-2 and J is TRBJ2-3; 14 nucleotides line up with TRBD2. This CDR3 is built from 15 residues. CDR1 is SGHTA and CDR2 is FQGNSA in the germline V gene. After removal of 5 bases from V and 7 bases from J, the junction contained 5 bases not matched to a gene. CDR3 bases: TGTGCCAGCAGCCCAGGGACTAGCGGGAGCCATACGCAGTATTTT. Protein product: CASSPGTSGSHTQYF.

Ten or more counts support this clonotype. V is TRBV20-1 and J is TRBJ2-1; D perhaps matches TRBD1 (5 bases). The V gene's germline CDR1 is DFQATT and CDR2 SNEGSKA (reference sequence). Trimming cost V 6 bases and J 7 bases, with 22 bases left between them. This CDR3 comprises 15 residues. The CDR3 DNA follows: TGCAGTGCCCCAAAATTCGCTGGGGCCAGTAATGAGCAGTTCTTC. Amino acid sequence: CSAPKFAGASNEQFF.

The sample holds many counts of this clonotype. This chain links TRBV2 with TRBJ1-2; D uncertain. The V gene's germline CDR1 is SNHLY and CDR2 FYNNEI. Trimming removed 0 bases at V and 1 base at J, with 12 bases between. The CDR3 spans 16 residues. CDR3 bases: TGTGCCAGCAGTGAAGCGGGCGGGAACAATAACTATGGCTACACCTTC. Translated, it gives CASSEAGGNNNYGYTF.

The J gene is TRBJ1-5, the V gene TRBV7-9; no definite D call. Between the trimmed V and J ends, which lost 3 bases and 4 bases, there was a span of 7 bases. The CDR3 extends over 13 amino acids. Germline-derived CDR1 and CDR2 are SEHNR and FQNEAQ (reference sequence). The CDR3 reads CASSLGNNQPQHF. Here the CDR3 DNA reads TGTGCCAGCAGCTTGGGAAATAATCAGCCCCAGCATTTT.

This clonotype was recorded at least ten times. The CDR3 DNA is TGCGCCAGCAGCCAAGACAGCGGGTCGTGGGGTCAGTATTTT. It is translated as CASSQDSGSWGQYF. V gene TRBV4-1 combines with J gene TRBJ2-3, with D perhaps matching TRBD2 (6 bases). The germline V gene has CDR1 MGHRA and CDR2 YSYEKL. V was shortened by 0 bases and J by 12 bases, with 16 bases between the two germline ends. The CDR3 contains 14 residues.

The chain recombines TRBV2 with TRBJ1-3; D is uncertain. V was shortened by 3 bases and J by 0 bases, with 15 bases between the two germline ends. This CDR3 spans 17 amino acids. Germline CDR1 is SNHLY and CDR2 is FYNNEI. The CDR3 reads CASSEGNGFFSGNTIYF. CDR3 in DNA: TGTGCCAGCAGTGAGGGGAATGGGTTTTTCTCTGGAAACACCATATATTTT.